A single sample is the source of the 3 T cell receptor beta chains below, sequenced in a study of CD8+ T cells in alopecia areata. Extracted from the samples, RNA was reverse transcribed into cDNA to serve as the sequencing template. Profiled with immunoSEQ multiplex PCR; TCRdb holds only in-frame clones, not every one. In the table there are around 250,000 clones, about two thirds of which are singletons. The material sequenced was CD4+ T cells sorted from blood, taken at week 0. The receptors were gathered from a human donor with alopecia areata.

The chain is built from TRBV6-5 and TRBJ2-2; no clear D gene. The CDR3 extends over 14 amino acids. Deletions cut 6 bases from V and 1 base from J, with 9 bases between. Germline V CDR1 and CDR2: MNHEY, SVGAGI. The CDR3 DNA reads as TGTGCCAGCAGGCCGGAATGGAACACCGGGGAGCTGTTTTTT. It yields the protein CASRPEWNTGELFF.

A word on this clone: Other DNA sequences in the sample encode the same CDR3. The V and J genes are TRBV5-1 and TRBJ1-4, with 8 bases aligning to TRBD1. The CDR3 loop spans 14 amino acids. Per the germline V gene, CDR1 is SGHRS and CDR2 is YFSETQ. V was pared by 1 base and J by 5 bases, with 1 base of the junction left unmatched. CDR3: CASSLQGANEKLFF. In DNA, the CDR3 is TGCGCCAGCAGCTTGCAGGGGGCGAATGAAAAACTGTTTTTT.

This chain links TRBV7-9 with TRBJ2-5; D is perhaps TRBD1 (6 bases). This CDR3 spans 14 amino acids. Trimming pared 5 bases from V and 0 bases from J, leaving 10 bases between. Germline values: CDR1 SEHNR, CDR2 FQNEAQ (reference sequence). The CDR3 spells CASSRTEYQETQYF. The CDR3 DNA follows: TGTGCCAGCAGCCGGACAGAGTACCAAGAGACCCAGTACTTC.